Listed below are T cell receptor beta chains from one sample, sequenced in a study of T cell responses to AZD1222 COVID-19 vaccine. Only in-frame clones appear in the TCRdb table, and some are missing; sequencing was by immunoSEQ multiplex PCR. In the table there are tens of thousands of clones, nearly 90% of which are singletons. The sample was peripheral blood, taken 28 days after the second AZD1222 dose. Receptors were obtained from an adult who received the AZD1222 COVID-19 vaccine. CDR3s include the opening cysteine and the closing phenylalanine or tryptophan. D genes are given only for firm matches. Only some rows state a clone size, as once, few, many or a class for expanded clones.

V gene,D gene,J gene,clone size,CDR3 DNA,CDR3 protein
TRBV7-2,TRBD2,TRBJ2-4,once,TGTGCCAGCAGCTCAGTAGCGGGGGGGCTCGGTGCCAAAAACATTCAGTACTTC,CASSSVAGGLGAKNIQYF
TRBV28,.,TRBJ1-1,.,TGTGCCAGCAGTTTACCCAATATGGGAGCTTTCTTT,CASSLPNMGAFF
TRBV10-2,.,TRBJ2-3,.,TGCGCCAGCAGTGAGTCTCTTGGACTAACAAAAGGCACAGATACGCAGTATTTT,CASSESLGLTKGTDTQYF
TRBV11-3,.,TRBJ2-7,once,TGTGCCAGCAGCCCGGGCCTCCCGGGGGTCGAGCAGTACTTC,CASSPGLPGVEQYF
TRBV6-1,.,TRBJ1-2,.,TGTGCCAGCAGTGAAGCGAGCGGGGTCTACTATGGCTACACCTTC,CASSEASGVYYGYTF
TRBV12-3/TRBV12-4,.,TRBJ1-4,.,TGTGCCAGCAGTTTTTTGACAGGCGAAAAACTGTTTTTT,CASSFLTGEKLFF
TRBV6-5,.,TRBJ2-5,.,TGTGCCAGCAGTTCAAGGGGGGGAGAGACCCAGTACTTC,CASSSRGGETQYF
TRBV7-8,.,TRBJ1-1,once,TGTGCCAGCAGCTTACCCATTTCTCGGGGGCGGAACACTGAAGCTTTCTTT,CASSLPISRGRNTEAFF
TRBV12-3/TRBV12-4,.,TRBJ1-2,.,TGTGCCAGCAGTTTATCGAGTGGAGGCTACACCTTC,CASSLSSGGYTF
TRBV7-3,TRBD2,TRBJ2-1,.,TGTGCCAGCACTCCCGGGGGACTAGACCTACACAATGAGCAGTTCTTC,CASTPGGLDLHNEQFF
TRBV7-2,.,TRBJ2-5,.,TGTGCCAGCAGCTTAGGTTTGGCGGGGCTGGGGGAGACCCAGTACTTC,CASSLGLAGLGETQYF
TRBV5-1,TRBD1,TRBJ2-1,.,TGCGCCAGCAGCTTGGAACAGGGGGCCTACAATGAGCAGTTCTTC,CASSLEQGAYNEQFF
TRBV15,.,TRBJ2-1,once,TGTGCCACCCGCGTTAGCTCCTACAATGAGCAGTTCTTC,CATRVSSYNEQFF
TRBV12-5,TRBD1,TRBJ1-2,.,TGTGCTAGTGTTGACAGGGTTGGTGGCTACACCTTC,CASVDRVGGYTF
TRBV4-3,TRBD2,TRBJ2-1,.,TGCGCCAGCAGCCAACAGCGGGGGGGCCGGGATGAGCAGTTCTTC,CASSQQRGGRDEQFF
TRBV7-2,.,TRBJ2-7,.,TGTGCCAGCAGCTTAGATCGTGCTAGCCGCTCCTACGAGCAGTACTTC,CASSLDRASRSYEQYF
TRBV19,TRBD1,TRBJ1-1,few,TGTGCCAGTAGGCAGACAGGGACGGCTTTCTTT,CASRQTGTAFF
TRBV3-1/TRBV3-2,TRBD2,TRBJ2-1,.,TGTGCCAGCAGCCAAGAACGGGGACTAGCGGGGGGGCCCTACAATGAGCAGTTCTTC,CASSQERGLAGGPYNEQFF
TRBV18,.,TRBJ2-5,.,TGTGCCAGCTCCCTGAAGGCTGCCGAGACCCAGTACTTC,CASSLKAAETQYF
TRBV11-2,TRBD1,TRBJ2-7,.,TGTGCCAGCAGCTTTGCGAGGACAGGGCGATACGAGCAGTACTTC,CASSFARTGRYEQYF
TRBV7-2,TRBD2,TRBJ2-2,few,TGTGCCAGCAGCCCCCTTTCGCGGGGGGACACCGGGGAGCTGTTTTTT,CASSPLSRGDTGELFF
TRBV14,.,TRBJ1-2,.,TGTGCCAGCAGCCAAGATAGGGCCGCTCTAAATGGCTACACCTTC,CASSQDRAALNGYTF